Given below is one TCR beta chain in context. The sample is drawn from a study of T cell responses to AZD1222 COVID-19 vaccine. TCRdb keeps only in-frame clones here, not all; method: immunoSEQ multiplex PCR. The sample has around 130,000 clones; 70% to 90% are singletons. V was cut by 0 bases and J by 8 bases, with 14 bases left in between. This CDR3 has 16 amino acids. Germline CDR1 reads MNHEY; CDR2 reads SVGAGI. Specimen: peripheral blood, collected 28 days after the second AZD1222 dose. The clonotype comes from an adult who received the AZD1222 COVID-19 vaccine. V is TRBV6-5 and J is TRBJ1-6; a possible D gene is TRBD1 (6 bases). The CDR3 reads CASSYSQTGTDSPLHF. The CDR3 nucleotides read TGTGCCAGCAGTTACTCACAGACAGGCACGGATTCACCCCTCCACTTT.